These 5 T cell receptor beta chains share one sample of origin, sequenced in a study of memory CD4+ T cells and cytomegalovirus serostatus. Here immunoSEQ multiplex PCR was the method, and the copy in TCRdb shows in-frame clones only, minus some. The sample carries about 52,000 clones, about four fifths recorded once. The sort gate was single viable CD3+CD4+CD8-CD45RO+ cells for memory CD4+ T cells. Input material: memory CD4+ T cells from blood. These receptors all come from an adult in good health and CMV-seropositive.

The chain links TRBV5-1 to TRBJ1-5, with a weak D call TRBD1 (5 bases). CDR1 and CDR2 (germline): SGHRS, YFSETQ. The CDR3 runs 15 residues. Trimming pared 3 bases from V and 3 bases from J, leaving 13 bases between. CDR3 sequence (DNA): TGCGCCAGCAGCTCGGGGGTGGGCCCCAATCAGCCCCAGCATTTT. Translated: CASSSGVGPNQPQHF.

The chain employs TRBV2 and TRBJ2-5; tentative D call: TRBD1 (5 bases). Trimming pared 7 bases from V and 7 bases from J, leaving 16 bases between. CDR1 and CDR2 from the germline V gene are SNHLY and FYNNEI. There are 13 residues in the CDR3. The CDR3 DNA sequence: TGTGCCAGCACCCTGACAGTCTCCAGGACCCAGTACTTC. Protein: CASTLTVSRTQYF.

This chain links TRBV7-2 with TRBJ1-1; D may be TRBD1 (5 bases). The CDR3 runs 16 residues. Trimming removed 3 bases from V and 2 bases from J, with 16 bases in between. Germline CDR1 and CDR2: SGHTA and FQGNSA. This CDR3 reads CASSLGQGRYNTEAFF. The CDR3 DNA follows: TGTGCCAGCAGCTTGGGGCAGGGTCGATACAACACTGAAGCTTTCTTT.

The chain recombines TRBV15 with TRBJ2-2; 14 nucleotides match TRBD2. CDR3 size: 18 residues. From germline, CDR1 is LNHNV and CDR2 YYDKDF (reference sequence). The V segment lost 5 bases and the J segment 5 bases; nucleotides outside the gene matches: 10. The CDR3 reads CATSRTGTSGSETGELFF. The CDR3 DNA reads as TGTGCCACCAGCCGTACCGGGACTAGCGGGAGTGAGACCGGGGAGCTGTTTTTT.

The chain has TRBV28 and TRBJ1-2; the D is unclear. V dropped 4 bases and J dropped 8 bases, with 11 bases sitting between them. Per germline, CDR1 MDHEN and CDR2 SYDVKM. This CDR3 has 12 residues. The chain's CDR3 is CASSYLNAGYTF. CDR3 nucleotide sequence: TGTGCCAGCAGTTACCTGAATGCCGGCTACACCTTC.